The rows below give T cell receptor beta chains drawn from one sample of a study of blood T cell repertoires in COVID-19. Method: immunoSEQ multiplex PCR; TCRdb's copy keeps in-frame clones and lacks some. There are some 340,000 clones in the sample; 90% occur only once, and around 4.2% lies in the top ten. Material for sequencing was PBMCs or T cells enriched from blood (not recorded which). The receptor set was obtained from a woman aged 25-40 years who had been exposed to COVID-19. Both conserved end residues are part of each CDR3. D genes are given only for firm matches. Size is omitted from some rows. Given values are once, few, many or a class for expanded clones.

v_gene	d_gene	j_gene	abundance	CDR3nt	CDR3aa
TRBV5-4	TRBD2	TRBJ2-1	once	TGTGCCAGCATCTTTAGCGGGGGCTCCTACAATGAGCAGTTCTTC	CASIFSGGSYNEQFF
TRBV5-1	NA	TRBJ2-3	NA	TGCGCCAGCAGATATCCGGAGGTCACAGATACGCAGTATTTT	CASRYPEVTDTQYF
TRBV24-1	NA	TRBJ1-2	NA	TGTGCCACCAGTGATGGATCTGCGGGGGCGCATGGCTACACCTTC	CATSDGSAGAHGYTF
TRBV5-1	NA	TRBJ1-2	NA	TGCGCCAGCAGCTTGGGCCGGGTCTATGGCTACACCTTC	CASSLGRVYGYTF
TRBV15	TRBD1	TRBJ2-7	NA	TGTGCCACCAGCAGGGACAGGCGCGAGCAGTACTTC	CATSRDRREQYF
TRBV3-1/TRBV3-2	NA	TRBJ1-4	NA	TGTGCCAGCAGCCTCCGGACACCCAGAGAGGAAAAACTGTTTTTT	CASSLRTPREEKLFF
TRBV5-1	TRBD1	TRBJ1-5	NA	TGCGCCAGCAGCCAAAAGGACAGGGTCCCCAATCAGCCCCAGCATTTT	CASSQKDRVPNQPQHF
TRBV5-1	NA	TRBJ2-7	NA	TGCGCCAGCAGCTCACAGGGCTACGAGCAGTACTTC	CASSSQGYEQYF
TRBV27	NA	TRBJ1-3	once	TGTGCCAGCAGGAGCAACTCTGGAAACACCATATATTTT	CASRSNSGNTIYF
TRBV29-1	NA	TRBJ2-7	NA	TGCAGCGTTGAAGATGCCCACAGGGTCGAGCAGTACTTC	CSVEDAHRVEQYF
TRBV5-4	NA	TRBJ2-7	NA	TGTGCCAGCAGCTTGCATTCGGGACTGTCGAACGAGCAGTACTTC	CASSLHSGLSNEQYF
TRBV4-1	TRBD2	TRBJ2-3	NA	TGCGCCAGCAGCCAACTGGCGGGGGGCGGCACAGATACGCAGTATTTT	CASSQLAGGGTDTQYF
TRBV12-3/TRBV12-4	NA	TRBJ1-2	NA	TGTGCCAGCAGTGCCCGAGCTGGTGGCTACACCTTC	CASSARAGGYTF
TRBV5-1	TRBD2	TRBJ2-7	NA	TGCGCCAGCAGCTTGGTAATTAGCGGGTCCCGCATTTGGTACTTC	CASSLVISGSRIWYF
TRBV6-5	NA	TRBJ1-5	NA	TGTGCCAGCAGCAACAGAGGGAATCAGCCCCAGCATTTT	CASSNRGNQPQHF
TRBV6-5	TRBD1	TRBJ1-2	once	TGTGCCAGCAGTACAGGGGATCAGGATGGCTACACCTTC	CASSTGDQDGYTF
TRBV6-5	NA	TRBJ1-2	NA	TGTGCCAGCACCGCCCTTCGGGGAATCGGCTATGGCTACACCTTC	CASTALRGIGYGYTF
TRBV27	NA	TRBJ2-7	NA	TGTGCCAGCAGTTCTCGACAGCACTACGAGCAGTACTTC	CASSSRQHYEQYF
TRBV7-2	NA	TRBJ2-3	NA	TGTGCCAGCACCCCGTACAGGGCTTCAGATACGCAGTATTTT	CASTPYRASDTQYF
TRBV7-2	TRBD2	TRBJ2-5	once	TGTGCCAGCAGCACGGGACTAGCGGGGACGCTGGTGGAGACCCAGTACTTC	CASSTGLAGTLVETQYF
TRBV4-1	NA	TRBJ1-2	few	TGCGCCAGCAGCCAAGCATTCCCCAGGCGTATAGCTAACTATGGCTACACCTTC	CASSQAFPRRIANYGYTF
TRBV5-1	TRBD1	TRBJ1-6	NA	TGCGCCAGCAGCTTGCCCCCCCTGACAGGGAATAATTCACCCCTCCACTTT	CASSLPPLTGNNSPLHF
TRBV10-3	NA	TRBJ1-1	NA	TGTGCCATCAAAGAGGGACTAAACACTGAAGCTTTCTTT	CAIKEGLNTEAFF
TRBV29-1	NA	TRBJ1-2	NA	TGCAGCGTCGCGCAGGGGAAGGGTGGCTACACCTTC	CSVAQGKGGYTF